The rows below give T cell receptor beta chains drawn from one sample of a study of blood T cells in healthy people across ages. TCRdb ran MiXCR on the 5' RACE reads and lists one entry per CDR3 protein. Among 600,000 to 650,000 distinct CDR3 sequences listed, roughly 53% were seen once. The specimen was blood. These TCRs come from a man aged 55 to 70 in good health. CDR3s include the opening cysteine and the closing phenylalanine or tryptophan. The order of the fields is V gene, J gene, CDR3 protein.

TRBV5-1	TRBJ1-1	CASSPLTGSGTEAFF
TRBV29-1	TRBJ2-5	CSFDLSRETQYF
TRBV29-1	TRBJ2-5	CSVDGGTETQYF
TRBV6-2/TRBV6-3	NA	CASSYPNEQYF
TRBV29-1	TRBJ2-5	CSVERGQGRWETQYF
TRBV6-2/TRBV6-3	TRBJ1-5	CASSPGVSNRPQHF
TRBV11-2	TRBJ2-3	CASSRDSYTDTQYF
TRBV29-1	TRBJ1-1	CSVGEVEAFF
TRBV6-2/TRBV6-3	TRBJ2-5	CASRSSGGARETQYF
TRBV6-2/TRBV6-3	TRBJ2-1	CASSDRGFSYNEQFF
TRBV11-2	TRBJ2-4	CASSLDSIGSQYF
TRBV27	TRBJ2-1	CASSLSYSGLAGSYNEQFF
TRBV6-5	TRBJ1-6	CASSYNGGLKNSPLHF
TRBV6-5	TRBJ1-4	CASSVTGGAGEKLFF
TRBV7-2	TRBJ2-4	CASSPQRQGVDIQYF
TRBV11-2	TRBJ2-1	CASSPPTGFPYNEQFF
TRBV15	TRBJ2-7	CATSRAGTSGDYEQYF
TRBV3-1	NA	CASSQGTVYEQYF
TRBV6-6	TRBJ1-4	CASSYSVKLGEKLFF
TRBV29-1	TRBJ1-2	CSVDRRGDSNYGYTF
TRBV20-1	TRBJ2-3	CSANAPLLAGGADTQYF
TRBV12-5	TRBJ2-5	CASGLGPGSGGQYF
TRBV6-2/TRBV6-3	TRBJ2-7	CASSDTGAYEQYF
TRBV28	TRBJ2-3	CASSPPSTGGTQYF
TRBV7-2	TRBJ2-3	CASSFLAGGQPGDAQYF
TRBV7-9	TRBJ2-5	CAGSSLETQYF
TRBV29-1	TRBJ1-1	CSGGQGMNTEAFF
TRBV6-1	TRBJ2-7	CASSEASGQGYEQYF
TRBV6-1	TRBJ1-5	CASSEGRGPHQPQHF
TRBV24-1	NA	CATRGGAGQPQHF
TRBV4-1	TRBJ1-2	CASSQGQSNNYGYTF
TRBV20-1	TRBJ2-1	CSASRALAGGLSSYNEQFF
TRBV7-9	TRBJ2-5	CASSKRGGRETQYF
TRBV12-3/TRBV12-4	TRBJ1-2	CASSVVPSNYGYTF
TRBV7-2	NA	CASSFSDPANEQYF
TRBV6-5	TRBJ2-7	CASSYSVTGTGSYEQYF
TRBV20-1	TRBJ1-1	CSARDRVWEAFF
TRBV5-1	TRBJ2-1	CASSLGQGVHNEQFF
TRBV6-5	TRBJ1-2	CASSYSPTGTGYTF
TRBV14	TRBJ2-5	CASSPKPHPETQYF
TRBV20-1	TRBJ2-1	CSARLAGGPKSYNEQFF
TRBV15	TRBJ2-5	CATSREWEETQYF
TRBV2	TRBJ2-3	CASSPRVTDTQYF
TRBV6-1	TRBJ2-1	CASIPTSRLVSEQFF
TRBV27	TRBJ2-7	CASSDTGDHEQYF
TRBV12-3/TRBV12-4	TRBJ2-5	CASSLEGGPRTQYF
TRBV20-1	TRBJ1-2	CSASGTGGKDYGYTF
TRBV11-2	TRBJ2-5	CASSFGGIQETQYF
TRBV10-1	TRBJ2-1	CANRLQGPTSYNEQFF
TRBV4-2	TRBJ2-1	CASSLSTGGGYNEQFF
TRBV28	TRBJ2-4	CASSYRTAAKNIQYF
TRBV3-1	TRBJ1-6	CATLGSSYNSPLHF
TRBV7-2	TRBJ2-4	CASSRRTSGGNIQYF
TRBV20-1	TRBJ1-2	CSARAVASLPRYTF
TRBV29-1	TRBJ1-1	CSAMVQANTEAFF